This TCR beta chain was observed in a study of cytomegalovirus exposure and HLA in healthy donors. CDR3 length: 13 residues. Germline V gene sequence: CDR1 LNHDA, CDR2 SQIVND (reference sequence). V was trimmed by 6 bases and J by 3 bases, leaving 10 bases between them. TCRdb's copy holds only in-frame clones and misses some; the assay was immunoSEQ multiplex PCR. The data show around 60,000 clones, around 96% seen once. This TCR was recovered from a woman aged 18 to 35 in good health and CMV-seronegative. The V call is TRBV19, the J call TRBJ2-3, with TRBD1 as a possible D gene (6 bases). The sequenced sample consisted of PBMCs. In DNA form, the CDR3 reads TGTGCCAGTAGGTGGGGGCGAACAGATACGCAGTATTTT. Translating it yields CASRWGRTDTQYF.